This TCR beta chain is drawn from a study of OX40 agonist ivuxolimab in advanced cancers. There are 15 residues in the CDR3. Profiling relied on immunoSEQ multiplex PCR, and the TCRdb table lists in-frame clones only, not all of them. The sample contains a few thousand clones, more than 75% of which appear only once. The chain combines TRBV1 with TRBJ2-6; the table's D gene call, TRBD1, was not cross checked with the DNA. TRBV1 is a pseudogene locus. This specimen was CD4+ or CD8+ T cells sorted from blood, taken in a trial of the OX40 agonist ivuxolimab. The receptor comes from an adult with an advanced solid tumor such as melanoma, head and neck, liver or kidney cancer. CDR3 in DNA: TGCACCAGGGACAGCGGTAACTCTGGGGCCAACGTCCTGACTTTC. The encoded protein is CTRDSGNSGANVLTF.